A single T cell receptor (beta chain) is shown here with its context. No antigen is known for it. Base quality data are lacking; no much larger clone is found one base away. The data stem from a study of lymphopenia after photon versus proton radiotherapy (dated by TCRdb to about 2019). A note on the overall study: In patients with gastrointestinal tumors who developed high-grade lymphopenia, the study compared the immunological effects of photon radiation therapy with those of proton radiation therapy. The roughly 20 patients in the cohort had gastrointestinal tumors, were treated with either photon or proton therapy, and subsequently developed lymphopenia. The goal of the study was to characterize the differences between the two radiation modalities in how they affect the immune system.

The research as a whole found: Once the lymphocyte count had reached its nadir, the repertoires of photon-treated patients showed oligoclonal expansion, particularly of CD8+ Temra cells, and this expansion drove the decline in diversity. The survival association was examined only in patients who died, and the authors described better survival with proton therapy as a possibility, not as a demonstrated result. Among patients across the cohort who died, overall survival time showed an inverse correlation with a larger post-nadir drop in TCR diversity. Proton-treated patients stayed relatively stable during treatment, while photon-treated patients lost naive T cells and TCR diversity and gained effector/memory populations.

Libraries were built with the immunoSEQ multiplex PCR assay. T cell repertoires were profiled with deep sequencing of rearranged TCR beta loci together with multiparametric flow cytometry. TCRdb retrieved this table from immuneACCESS and kept in-frame rearrangements only. Not all clones are present; in checked studies, unresolved V genes account for under half, and no reason is known for the remainder. This sample lists some 31,000 clones; about 87% were detected once. The leading ten clones occupy about 14% of the sample. V and J are truncated by 4 bases and 0 bases respectively, leaving an intervening sequence of 11 bases. Reading from cysteine to phenylalanine, the CDR3 counts 15 amino acids. Only CDR3 DNA remains: 45 bases, in frame from the first base. CDR1 and CDR2 were assigned from the germline V gene (reference sequence) as SGHAT and FQDESV.

Recombination connected TRBV11-1 to TRBJ2-3, and possibly TRBD2, on 5 matching bases. The receptor was isolated from a woman aged 65 to 85 with pancreatic cancer. Here the sequenced sample was peripheral blood, taken from a patient treated with proton-based radiotherapy. The DNA is as follows: TGTGCCAGCAGCTCAGTGGGAGCCAGCACAGATACGCAGTATTTT. Translation gives CASSSVGASTDTQYF.